This T cell receptor (beta chain) was observed in a study of T cell responses to AZD1222 COVID-19 vaccine. Across the study: Pooling of second doses given at about 4 or about 12 weeks was done.

The CDR3 has 17 amino acids. Germline V gives CDR1 SGHTS, CDR2 YDEGEE. Trimming removed 0 bases at V and 0 bases at J, with 10 bases between. Clones were sequenced by immunoSEQ multiplex PCR, and TCRdb holds only the in-frame ones, with some missing. The sample has about 100,000 clones; 92% are singletons. The sequence was collected from an adult in good health. This chain joins TRBV5-8 and TRBJ1-6; tentatively, D is TRBD1 (6 bases). The sequencing here drew on peripheral blood, taken on day 0 of AZD1222 vaccination. The CDR3 here is CASSLATTGSYNSPLHF. CDR3 DNA sequence: TGTGCCAGCAGCTTGGCCACGACAGGCTCCTATAATTCACCCCTCCACTTT.